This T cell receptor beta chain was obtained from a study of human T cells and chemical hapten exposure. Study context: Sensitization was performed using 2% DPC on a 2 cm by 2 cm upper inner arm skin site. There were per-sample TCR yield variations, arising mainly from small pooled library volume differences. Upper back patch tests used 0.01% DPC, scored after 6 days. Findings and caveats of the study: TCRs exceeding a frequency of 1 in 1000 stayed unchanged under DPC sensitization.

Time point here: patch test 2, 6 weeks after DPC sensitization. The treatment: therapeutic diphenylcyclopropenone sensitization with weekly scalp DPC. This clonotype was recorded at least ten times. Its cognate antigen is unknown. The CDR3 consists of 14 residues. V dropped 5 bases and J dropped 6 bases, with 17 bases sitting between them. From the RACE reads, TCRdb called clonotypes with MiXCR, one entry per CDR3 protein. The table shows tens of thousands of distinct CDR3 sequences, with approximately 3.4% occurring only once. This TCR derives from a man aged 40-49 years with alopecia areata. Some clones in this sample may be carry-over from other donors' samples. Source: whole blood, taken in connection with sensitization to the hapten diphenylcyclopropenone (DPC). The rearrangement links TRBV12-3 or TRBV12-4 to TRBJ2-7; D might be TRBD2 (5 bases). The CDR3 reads CASSPRGPSGEQYF. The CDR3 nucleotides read TGTGCCAGCAGTCCTCGCGGGCCATCGGGCGAGCAGTACTTC.